This T cell receptor (beta chain) was captured by sequencing in a study of blood T cell repertoires in COVID-19. Sequencing was performed with immunoSEQ multiplex PCR; in TCRdb, only in-frame clones are kept and a portion is missing. The sample has some 100,000 clones, roughly four fifths seen once. The length of the CDR3 is 17 residues. J was trimmed by 3 bases and V by 5 bases; bases with no gene match: 11. Germline CDR1 and CDR2: LNHDA and SQIVND (reference sequence). This receptor was identified in a human donor in a cohort sampled during active COVID-19. Sequences were obtained from peripheral blood. This sequence joins TRBV19 and TRBJ2-1; 9 bases are shared with TRBD1. The CDR3 loop reads CASSSKMLGQGYNEQFF. Written as DNA, the CDR3 is TGTGCCAGTAGTTCCAAGATGCTGGGACAGGGCTACAATGAGCAGTTCTTC.